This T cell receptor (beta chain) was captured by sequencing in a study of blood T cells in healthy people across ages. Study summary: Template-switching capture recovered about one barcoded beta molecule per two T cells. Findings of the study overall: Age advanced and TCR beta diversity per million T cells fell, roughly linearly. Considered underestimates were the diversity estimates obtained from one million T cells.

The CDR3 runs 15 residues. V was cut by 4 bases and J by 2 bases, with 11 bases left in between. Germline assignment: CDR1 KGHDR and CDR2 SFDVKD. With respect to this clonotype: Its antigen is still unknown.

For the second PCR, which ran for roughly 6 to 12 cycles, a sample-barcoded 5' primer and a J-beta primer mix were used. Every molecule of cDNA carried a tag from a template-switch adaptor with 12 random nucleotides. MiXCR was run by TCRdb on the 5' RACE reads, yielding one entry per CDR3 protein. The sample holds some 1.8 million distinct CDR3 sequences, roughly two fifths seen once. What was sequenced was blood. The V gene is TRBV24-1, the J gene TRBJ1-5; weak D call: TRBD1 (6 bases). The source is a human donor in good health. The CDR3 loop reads CATSEGGQGNQPQHF. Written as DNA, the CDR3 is TGTGCCACCAGTGAAGGGGGGCAGGGCAATCAGCCCCAGCATTTT.